The present T cell receptor beta chain was sequenced within a study of T cell responses to AZD1222 COVID-19 vaccine (dated by TCRdb to the early 2020s). Some background on the complete study: AZD1222 recipients with second doses at about 4 weeks or about 12 weeks were pooled, because spike-specific TCR depth and breadth did not differ between schedules. TCR sequencing was performed for 230 to 250 trial participants, of whom about 200 were given two doses of AZD1222 and 26 were given two doses of MenACWY control vaccine. Trial participants were enrolled by age into 18-55, 56-69 and 70-plus year subgroups, with around 150, 28 and 57 TCR-sequenced participants respectively.

Comment on this clone: No cognate antigen has been identified for it. The sample holds no much larger clone one base away, and base qualities are not on file.

The label giving this sample's time point can be read as: baseline before first vaccination. The vaccinee samples were drawn from two UK trials, COV001 and COV002, one of which was a single-blind randomized controlled phase 2/3 trial testing AZD1222 (ChAdOx1 nCoV-19) in healthy adults. Trial participant PBMC samples were collected at day 0 and day 28 after the second dose for TCRbeta chain sequencing. The CDR3 regions of human TCRbeta chains were analyzed by immunosequencing. Processing in the source paper ran as follows. TCRs in the repertoires were matched against a reference library of SARS-CoV-2-specific TCRs that had been generated with the MIRA antigen-specificity platform. Breadth was defined as the fraction of unique TCRs that were SARS-CoV-2-associated. Depth was defined as the fraction of total T cells that were SARS-CoV-2-associated. Each spike-specific TCR was assigned to its reactive spike region and to a CD4 or CD8 class using the MIRA data. Log10-transformed breadth and depth values were compared by one-way ANOVA with Sidak's multiple comparisons tests. In its TCRdb copy, this immuneACCESS table keeps in-frame sequences only and misses some clones. Where compared with another copy, unresolved V genes explain less than half of these, and the others have no known cause. The V and J calls and clone size are taken from that table; D and trimming were inferred from the DNA. The sample includes approximately 100,000 clones, with more than 75% observed a single time. The top ten clones comprise about 15% of the sample.

Findings and caveats that apply to the study as a whole: Participants were mostly white British and included more females than males, and it was suggested by the authors that clonal diversity may have been underestimated. In the small 56-69-year group, the increase in depth fell short of significance, most likely because of low power. Because no day 14 peak-response samples were available, the repertoires could be characterized only after the peak T cell response. Spike-specific TCR breadth and depth rose significantly after two AZD1222 doses compared with day 0 and with MenACWY recipients. Only a handful of AZD1222 recipients were SARS-CoV-2 seropositive at baseline, limiting conclusions about previously exposed vaccinees. The vaccine-associated CD4 TCRs covered the entire spike protein, and the dominant responses fell in regions 160-218 and 743-854. Epitopes outside the regions mutated in the B.1.351 and B.1.1.7 variants were reportedly recognized by nearly half of the unique spike-specific TCRs.

The clonotype was recovered from an adult in good health. This sample comprised peripheral blood, obtained on day 0 of AZD1222 vaccination.

The CDR3 region has the sequence CASSVAVVPQGGYTF. The nucleotide sequence is TGTGCCAGCAGCGTAGCTGTTGTCCCACAGGGTGGCTACACCTTC. In this chain, TRBV9 is recombined with TRBJ1-2; TRBD1 is a possible D gene, resting on 6 matching bases. CDR1 SGDLS and CDR2 YYNGEE are derived from the germline V gene. V sheds 0 bases and J sheds 7 bases, leaving 16 bases between their ends. The CDR3 starts with the cysteine, ends with the phenylalanine, and has 15 residues. Only CDR3 DNA remains: 45 bases, in frame from the first base.